This TCR beta chain was identified in a study of PD-1 blockade in classical Hodgkin lymphoma. Time point denoted: cycle 4 day 1 (C4D1), after 5 to 7 weeks of nivolumab. Each of the patients experienced relapse following autologous stem cell transplantation, and their brentuximab vedotin exposure differed. It was by magnetic negative selection that CD4+ T cells were purified from thawed PBMCs. Worth noting for this clone: Its antigen is currently unknown.

Broader study findings: Individuals who commenced nivolumab within less than 1 year of ASCT were excluded. Diversity similar to that of newly diagnosed patients was seen at baseline in complete responders. A reduction in baseline TCR diversity was reportedly seen in newly diagnosed patients relative to healthy donors. There was a significant rise in CD4+ TCR diversity by C4D1, with no such rise for CD8+.

The data were produced by immunoSEQ multiplex PCR, yet TCRdb's version contains in-frame clones alone and is incomplete. The sample has around 28,000 clones; around 80% are singletons. The CDR3 extends over 14 amino acids. The germline V and J ends were trimmed by 1 base and 3 bases, with 9 bases remaining between them. The germline V gene has CDR1 SGHAT and CDR2 FQNNGV. This clonotype was obtained from a human donor with classical Hodgkin lymphoma. The rearrangement uses TRBV11-2 and TRBJ2-5; the D call may be TRBD1 or TRBD2 (5 bases each). Sample: CD4+ T cells from blood, taken before the fourth cycle of nivolumab. In nucleotides, the CDR3 is TGTGCCAGCAGCTTAGGGGGACCAAAAGAGACCCAGTACTTC. Its translation: CASSLGGPKETQYF.